The entry below gives a single T cell receptor (beta chain) sequence along with its context. Germline V lookup: CDR1 SGHRS, CDR2 YFSETQ. V dropped 6 bases and J dropped 3 bases, with 15 bases sitting between them. CDR3 length: 14 amino acids. This sample is drawn from a study of blood T cell repertoires in COVID-19. TCRdb's table, derived via immunoSEQ multiplex PCR, lists solely in-frame clones and lacks some. The profile shows about 74,000 clones, approximately 88% of them singletons. This TCR was sampled from a woman older than 75 with acute or convalescent COVID-19. The sample comprised peripheral blood. The rearrangement links TRBV5-1 to TRBJ1-1; D remains unclear. The CDR3 nucleotides are TGCGCCAGCAATCGAGAGCCCGGGTACACTGAAGCTTTCTTT. Translated: CASNREPGYTEAFF.